The T cell receptor beta chain described here comes from a study of cytomegalovirus exposure and HLA in healthy donors. Primers included in the PCR were 60 Vbeta and 13 Jbeta primers. Some clones are missing from TCRdb's copy, which holds only in-frame ones; the method was immunoSEQ multiplex PCR. The sample has roughly 70,000 clones. This CDR3 comprises 16 residues. Trimming left V 4 bases short and J 1 base short, with 14 bases between. Germline V lookup: CDR1 SGHRS, CDR2 YFSETQ. The chain has TRBV5-1 and TRBJ2-2, with D perhaps matching TRBD2 (5 bases). The sequence derives from a female donor in good health and CMV-seropositive. The sample taken for sequencing was PBMCs. In DNA form, the CDR3 reads TGCGCCAGCAGCCAGACTACCACCTTGAACACCGGGGAGCTGTTTTTT. This sequence encodes CASSQTTTLNTGELFF.